This T cell receptor (beta chain) was recovered during a study of blood T cell repertoires in COVID-19. Study details: Samples taken during acute and convalescent COVID-19 were collected in the United States, Italy and Spain. T cells, B-cell-depleted T cells, or PBMCs supplied cDNA or gDNA.

Enrolled during active infection, Seattle patients were then followed longitudinally. In the authors' methods: The assay estimated nucleated cells by amplifying reference gene primers. Produced via immunoSEQ multiplex PCR; TCRdb's table is partial and in-frame only. V, J and clone size are taken as reported in that table, and D and trimming were inferred from the DNA itself. The sample yields around 400,000 clones, 70% to 90% seen once. The germline V and J ends were trimmed by 3 bases and 0 bases, with 9 bases remaining between them. This CDR3 spans 16 amino acids. Germline V gene data show CDR1 as SGHAT and CDR2 as FQDESV (reference sequence).

Sequencing used peripheral blood. The V call is TRBV11-1, the J call TRBJ2-6; D may be TRBD1 (5 bases). The TCR comes from a woman aged 55-70 years with COVID-19, enrolled during active disease. The CDR3 sequence is CASSFRGSSGANVLTF. CDR3 coding DNA: TGTGCCAGCAGCTTTAGGGGCAGCTCTGGGGCCAACGTCCTGACTTTC.